These T cell receptor beta chains were read from a single sample in a study of graft-versus-host responses after intestinal transplantation. For these receptors, no antigen is known. Using immunoSEQ multiplex PCR, the repertoire was profiled, and TCRdb retains in-frame clones only, with some absent. The data contain some 90,000 clones, about 93% of them singletons. The sample was unstimulated CD8+ T cells sorted from spleen or lymph node cells, taken before intestinal transplant. The source is a human donor who received an intestinal transplant. The CDR3 runs from the conserved cysteine through the conserved F or W. The order of the fields is CDR3 length, J gene, V gene, clone size, D gene, CDR3 DNA, CDR3 protein. The D gene is left open where the match is weak. Some rows mark clone size as missing; the rest say once, few, many or name a class of expanded clone.

cdr3_length: 16
j_call: TRBJ2-5
v_call: TRBV11-2
clone_size: NA
d_call: TRBD1
cdr3_nt: TGTGCCAGCAGCCACTGGTCTCGGGACAGCCAAGAGACCCAGTACTTC
cdr3_aa: CASSHWSRDSQETQYF

cdr3_length: 15
j_call: TRBJ1-1
v_call: TRBV27
clone_size: NA
d_call: NA
cdr3_nt: TGTGCCAGCAGTTTATCGTGGGACGGCTACACTGAAGCTTTCTTT
cdr3_aa: CASSLSWDGYTEAFF

cdr3_length: 17
j_call: TRBJ2-1
v_call: TRBV5-6
clone_size: NA
d_call: TRBD2
cdr3_nt: TGTGCCAGCAGCTTCGGGCTAGCGGGGGGGCGTAACAATGAGCAGTTCTTC
cdr3_aa: CASSFGLAGGRNNEQFF

cdr3_length: 15
j_call: TRBJ1-2
v_call: TRBV6-5
clone_size: NA
d_call: NA
cdr3_nt: TGTGCCAGCAGTTCCCCACAGGATGCTAACTATGGCTACACCTTC
cdr3_aa: CASSSPQDANYGYTF

cdr3_length: 14
j_call: TRBJ1-4
v_call: TRBV5-6
clone_size: NA
d_call: NA
cdr3_nt: TGTGCCAGCAGCTTGATGGCAGGGGACGCGAAACTGTTTTTT
cdr3_aa: CASSLMAGDAKLFF

cdr3_length: 14
j_call: TRBJ1-5
v_call: TRBV5-5
clone_size: NA
d_call: NA
cdr3_nt: TGTGCCAGCAGTTTGGGGGATGGCAATCAGCCCCAGCATTTT
cdr3_aa: CASSLGDGNQPQHF

cdr3_length: 17
j_call: TRBJ2-1
v_call: TRBV25-1
clone_size: NA
d_call: NA
cdr3_nt: TGTGCCAGCAGTGATCCCGCGGGCGCTTCCCCCAACAATGAGCAGTTCTTC
cdr3_aa: CASSDPAGASPNNEQFF

cdr3_length: 13
j_call: TRBJ2-1
v_call: TRBV2
clone_size: NA
d_call: TRBD1
cdr3_nt: TGTGCCAGCAGGGGACAGGGCGGTAATGAGCAGTTCTTC
cdr3_aa: CASRGQGGNEQFF

cdr3_length: 14
j_call: TRBJ2-7
v_call: TRBV27
clone_size: NA
d_call: TRBD2
cdr3_nt: TGTGCCAGCAGTTTAACTAGCGCCTCCTACGAGCAGTACTTC
cdr3_aa: CASSLTSASYEQYF

cdr3_length: 13
j_call: TRBJ2-2
v_call: TRBV13
clone_size: NA
d_call: NA
cdr3_nt: TGTGCCAGCAGCTTTTTGAACACCGGGGAGCTGTTTTTT
cdr3_aa: CASSFLNTGELFF

cdr3_length: 13
j_call: TRBJ2-7
v_call: TRBV2
clone_size: NA
d_call: TRBD2
cdr3_nt: TGTGCCACCCGACTAGCGGTGTCCTACGAGCAGTACTTC
cdr3_aa: CATRLAVSYEQYF

cdr3_length: 9
j_call: TRBJ2-1
v_call: TRBV27
clone_size: NA
d_call: NA
cdr3_nt: TGTGCCAGCCGGCGGGAGCAGTTCTTC
cdr3_aa: CASRREQFF

cdr3_length: 15
j_call: TRBJ2-5
v_call: TRBV7-3
clone_size: NA
d_call: NA
cdr3_nt: TGTGCCAGCAGCCCTGGAGCACTTCTAAGTGAGACCCAGTACTTC
cdr3_aa: CASSPGALLSETQYF

cdr3_length: 15
j_call: TRBJ2-5
v_call: TRBV4-1
clone_size: NA
d_call: TRBD2
cdr3_nt: TGCGCCAGCAGCCAACCACTAGCGGGAGCAGAGACCCAGTACTTC
cdr3_aa: CASSQPLAGAETQYF

cdr3_length: 15
j_call: TRBJ2-3
v_call: TRBV28
clone_size: once
d_call: NA
cdr3_nt: TGTGCCAGCACCCCCTGGCAGGGAAGCACAGATACGCAGTATTTT
cdr3_aa: CASTPWQGSTDTQYF

cdr3_length: 12
j_call: TRBJ1-2
v_call: TRBV6-5
clone_size: NA
d_call: NA
cdr3_nt: TGTGCCAGCAGTTACGGGCAGGATGGCTACACCTTC
cdr3_aa: CASSYGQDGYTF

cdr3_length: 17
j_call: TRBJ2-1
v_call: TRBV11-2
clone_size: NA
d_call: TRBD2
cdr3_nt: TGTGCCAGCAGCCCAACCCTTGGGAGCGGGGAATACAATGAGCAGTTCTTC
cdr3_aa: CASSPTLGSGEYNEQFF